The 20 T cell receptor beta chains below were found in one sample sequenced in a study of beta chain features in type 1 diabetes. Expressed TCRB transcripts got sequenced, as all isolated RNA was reverse transcribed. Only in-frame clones appear in the TCRdb table, and some are missing; sequencing was by immunoSEQ multiplex PCR. This table has about 230,000 clones, about 9.3% appearing once. Sequenced: naive CD4+ T cells from blood. These receptor sequences come from a woman aged 18 to 35 in good health.

A few counts support this clone. The chain is built from TRBV29-1 and TRBJ1-4; D perhaps matches TRBD1 (5 bases). The CDR3 loop spans 12 amino acids. Germline V gene sequence: CDR1 SQVTM, CDR2 ANQGSEA. V was trimmed by 5 bases and J by 7 bases, leaving 11 bases between them. CDR3 sequence reads: CSVNQGTEKLFF. The CDR3 DNA reads TGCAGCGTTAACCAGGGTACTGAAAAACTGTTTTTT. Supplemented by reference TRBV29-1 and TRBJ1-4, the full variable domain reads SAVISQKPSRDICQRGTSLTIQCQVDSQVTMMFWYRQQPGQSLTLIATANQGSEATYESGFVIDKFPISRPNLTFSTLTVSNMSPEDSSIYLCSVNQGTEKLFFGSGTQLSVL.

The DNA for the CDR3 is TGTGCCTGGATGGGGGACAGGGGGAAGGGCTACACCTTC. It encodes CAWMGDRGKGYTF. The genes are TRBV30 and TRBJ1-2; 11 nucleotides agree with TRBD1. This CDR3 has 13 residues. Germline V gives CDR1 GTSNPN, CDR2 SVGIG (reference sequence). V was clipped by 4 bases and J by 8 bases; unmatched bases: 6.

The sample holds a few counts of this clone. This rearrangement joins TRBV15 to TRBJ1-1, with 10 bases identical to TRBD1. Trimming removed 3 bases from V and 8 bases from J; junction bases left unmatched: 6. Germline lookup yields CDR1 LNHNV and CDR2 YYDKDF (reference sequence). The CDR3 contains 14 residues. CDR3 protein: CATSRGQGKLEAFF. The CDR3, as DNA: TGTGCCACCAGCAGGGGACAGGGGAAATTGGAAGCTTTCTTT.

In its sample, this clone was seen a few times. The J gene is TRBJ1-2, the V gene TRBV18; D is uncertain. Germline V gene lookup returns CDR1 KGHSH and CDR2 LQKENI. This CDR3 region has 17 residues. V lost 3 bases and J 8 bases, leaving 25 bases between the germline ends. The CDR3 sequence is CASSPPGVSGGSAGYTF. CDR3 bases: TGTGCCAGCTCACCCCCCGGCGTATCGGGAGGGAGTGCGGGCTACACCTTC.

This clone was found a few times. This chain uses TRBV5-1 with TRBJ2-1; no reliable D call. V was trimmed by 0 bases and J by 9 bases, leaving 10 bases between them. CDR1 is SGHRS and CDR2 is YFSETQ in the germline V gene. The CDR3 sequence is 13 residues long. CDR3 nucleotide sequence: TGCGCCAGCAGCTTGGCCGTTAGTAGTGAGCAGTTCTTC. It is translated as CASSLAVSSEQFF.

The V gene is TRBV6-5, the J gene TRBJ1-2; 7 nucleotides align to TRBD1. This CDR3 has 14 residues. With 5 bases clipped from V and 3 bases from J, the junction kept 6 bases outside the gene matches. Germline values: CDR1 MNHEY, CDR2 SVGAGI. The CDR3 spells CASSPRDSHYGYTF. The CDR3 nucleotides are TGTGCCAGCAGTCCCCGGGACAGCCACTATGGCTACACCTTC.

V is TRBV28 and J is TRBJ2-7, with TRBD2 as a possible D gene (6 bases). This CDR3 region has 16 residues. From germline, CDR1 is MDHEN and CDR2 SYDVKM. V lost 2 bases to trimming and J lost 5 bases, with 19 bases between them. The DNA for the CDR3 is TGTGCCAGCAGTTTAATGGACGGCTGGGGGGAACACGAGCAGTACTTC. As protein: CASSLMDGWGEHEQYF.

J is TRBJ1-2 and V is TRBV27; 7 bases align to TRBD1. The CDR3 has 15 residues. Per the germline V gene, CDR1 is MNHEY and CDR2 is SMNVEV (reference sequence). V lost 6 bases, J lost 3 bases, and 10 bases stayed unmatched. The CDR3 reads CASRPEMGQHYGYTF. CDR3 sequence (DNA): TGTGCCAGCAGGCCGGAAATGGGACAGCACTATGGCTACACCTTC.

J is TRBJ1-2 and V is TRBV5-6, with D perhaps matching TRBD1 (5 bases). The CDR3 loop spans 13 amino acids. Trimming shortened V by 4 bases and J by 6 bases, and 13 bases separated the two germline ends. Germline loops: CDR1 SGHDT, CDR2 YYEEEE. CDR3 nucleotide sequence: TGTGCCAGCAGCCCCTGGGGGGAAAATGGCTACACCTTC. This gives the protein CASSPWGENGYTF.

This clone was counted only a few times. V and J are TRBV5-1 and TRBJ2-7, with a possible D match to TRBD1 (5 bases). The CDR3 is made up of 15 amino acids. Germline CDR1 reads SGHRS; CDR2 reads YFSETQ. Trimming shortened V by 5 bases and J by 5 bases, and 20 bases separated the two germline ends. CDR3 nucleotide sequence: TGCGCCAGCAGATTCGTAACAGGAGAAAGAGACGAGCAGTACTTC. Its protein is CASRFVTGERDEQYF.

The rearrangement links TRBV5-1 to TRBJ1-1; D uncertain. CDR1 is SGHRS and CDR2 is YFSETQ in the germline V gene. Trimming cost V 0 bases and J 2 bases, with 8 bases left between them. The CDR3 contains 14 residues. CDR3 loop: CASSLVQINTEAFF. The CDR3 DNA follows: TGCGCCAGCAGCTTGGTACAGATCAACACTGAAGCTTTCTTT.

The chain combines TRBV15 with TRBJ1-4; D remains unclear. Germline lookup yields CDR1 LNHNV and CDR2 YYDKDF (reference sequence). There are 16 residues in the CDR3. The V end was cut by 0 bases, the J end by 4 bases, with 12 bases between. CDR3 in DNA: TGTGCCACCAGCAGAGATAATAGGGCGGGTAATGAAAAACTGTTTTTT. Translation: CATSRDNRAGNEKLFF.

This chain uses TRBV4-1 with TRBJ2-3; TRBD1 matches at 8 bases. Germline CDR1 reads MGHRA; CDR2 reads YSYEKL. The CDR3 totals 14 residues. Trimming removed 6 bases from V and 2 bases from J; junction bases left unmatched: 4. Here the CDR3 reads CASRQGDFTDTQYF. The CDR3 bases are TGCGCCAGCAGACAGGGGGATTTCACAGATACGCAGTATTTT.

V usage is TRBV15 and J usage is TRBJ2-3; TRBD2 is a possible D gene (5 bases). The V and J ends lost 7 bases and 0 bases respectively, with 8 bases between them. The CDR3 contains 13 residues. Germline values: CDR1 LNHNV, CDR2 YYDKDF (reference sequence). CDR3 amino acids: CATTSLSTDTQYF. CDR3 coding DNA: TGTGCCACCACTAGCTTGAGCACAGATACGCAGTATTTT.

The chain employs TRBV5-1 and TRBJ1-5; 8 nucleotides line up with TRBD1. CDR1 SGHRS and CDR2 YFSETQ come from the germline V gene. V dropped 5 bases and J dropped 0; count of bases not matched to a gene: 13. The CDR3 length is 18 residues. CDR3 coding DNA: TGCGCCAGCAGAGGACGGGGACAGGAAAGCCATAGCAATCAGCCCCAGCATTTT. Translated: CASRGRGQESHSNQPQHF. Full variable domain (missing parts from reference TRBV5-1 and TRBJ1-5): KAGVTQTPRYLIKTRGQQVTLSCSPISGHRSVSWYQQTPGQGLQFLFEYFSETQRNKGNFPGRFSGRQFSNSRSEMNVSTLELGDSALYLCASRGRGQESHSNQPQHFGDGTRLSIL.

This chain joins TRBV30 and TRBJ1-1; TRBD1 agrees at 7 bases. The junction had 3 bases not matched to a gene; V was cut back by 4 bases and J by 1 base. CDR1 and CDR2 (germline): GTSNPN, SVGIG (reference sequence). This CDR3 comprises 13 residues. CDR3 DNA sequence: TGTGCCTGGATTAGACAGGGGAACACTGAAGCTTTCTTT. Translated: CAWIRQGNTEAFF.

This clone has only a few counts. The rearrangement uses TRBV7-9 and TRBJ1-3; the D is unclear. V lost 4 bases, J lost 0 bases, and 10 bases lay in between. From germline, CDR1 is SEHNR and CDR2 FQNEAQ (reference sequence). CDR3 length: 15 residues. Here the CDR3 DNA reads TGTGCCAGCAGCTCCGACACGAGCTCTGGAAACACCATATATTTT. This encodes CASSSDTSSGNTIYF.

This clone appeared a few times. The chain links TRBV7-2 to TRBJ1-2, with TRBD1 as a possible D gene (5 bases). Germline V gene lookup returns CDR1 SGHTA and CDR2 FQGNSA. V shed 3 bases and J shed 8 bases, with 10 bases lying between them. The CDR3 is made up of 12 amino acids. DNA of the CDR3: TGTGCCAGCAGCTTTCGGACACCCGGCTACACCTTC. Translation: CASSFRTPGYTF.

This clone showed up just a few times. The V call is TRBV30, the J call TRBJ1-5, with no clear D. CDR3 length: 13 amino acids. V dropped 4 bases and J dropped 6 bases, with 13 bases sitting between them. Looked up from germline, CDR1 is GTSNPN and CDR2 is SVGIG (reference sequence). CDR3 sequence: CAWNRGLSQPQHF. CDR3 coding DNA: TGTGCCTGGAATCGCGGACTAAGTCAGCCCCAGCATTTT.

This clone was found a few times. V is TRBV5-1 and J is TRBJ2-1; 16 bases agree with TRBD2. Germline values: CDR1 SGHRS, CDR2 YFSETQ. The V and J ends lost 4 bases and 15 bases, in that order; junction bases with no gene match: 7. The CDR3 totals 14 residues. CDR3 coding DNA: TGCGCCAGCAGCGCCGGGACTAGCGGGAGGGGTCCGTTCTTC. Translating it yields CASSAGTSGRGPFF.